This entry lists 5 T cell receptor beta chains sequenced from one sample in a study of T cell responses to AZD1222 COVID-19 vaccine. Clones were read by immunoSEQ multiplex PCR, and TCRdb kept only the in-frame ones, dropping some. The sample has 150,000 or so clones; over 85% are singletons. Specimen: peripheral blood, collected on day 0 of AZD1222 vaccination. The receptor set was obtained from an adult in good health.

This clone occurred a few times. The chain has TRBV28 and TRBJ1-5; D possibly corresponds to TRBD1 (6 bases). This CDR3 contains 14 residues. Trimming pared 7 bases from V and 0 bases from J, leaving 10 bases between. CDR1 MDHEN and CDR2 SYDVKM come from the germline V gene. CDR3 DNA: TGTGCCAGCAACGACAGGAGTAGCAATCAGCCCCAGCATTTT. Protein product: CASNDRSSNQPQHF.

The V call is TRBV28, the J call TRBJ2-7; D is uncertain. The CDR3 contains 13 residues. CDR1 is MDHEN and CDR2 is SYDVKM in the germline V gene. Between the trimmed V and J ends, which lost 3 bases and 6 bases, there was a span of 12 bases. CDR3: CASSLTAPVEQYF. The CDR3 DNA is TGTGCCAGCAGTTTGACCGCCCCGGTCGAGCAGTACTTC.

The V call is TRBV6-1, the J call TRBJ2-7, with D possibly TRBD2 on 7 matching bases. V shed 2 bases and J shed 3 bases, with 17 bases lying between them. The CDR3 consists of 16 residues. Per germline, CDR1 MNHNS and CDR2 SASEGT. Here the CDR3 DNA reads TGTGCCAGCAGTGAATCTAGGGGGGGGTTCGGCTACGAGCAGTACTTC. This translates into CASSESRGGFGYEQYF.

This chain links TRBV11-3 with TRBJ2-2, with D hard to call. CDR1 and CDR2 (germline): SGHNT, YENEEA. The CDR3 runs to 14 residues. V was pared by 3 bases and J by 1 base, with 6 bases between. The CDR3 nucleotides are TGTGCCAGCAGCTTTATAGAGAACACCGGGGAGCTGTTTTTT. Protein product: CASSFIENTGELFF.

This sequence joins TRBV5-8 and TRBJ1-5; 8 nucleotides line up with TRBD1. The CDR3 has 17 amino acids. Germline CDR1 SGHTS, CDR2 YDEGEE. After removal of 3 bases from V and 3 bases from J, the junction contained 11 bases not matched to a gene. The CDR3 nucleotides read TGTGCCAGCAGCTACTCTCCCGGGACAGGCTACAATCAGCCCCAGCATTTT. This encodes CASSYSPGTGYNQPQHF. The full variable domain, rest sourced from reference TRBV5-8 and TRBJ1-5, is EAGVTQSPTHLIKTRGQQATLRCSPISGHTSVYWYQQALGLGLQFLLWYDEGEERNRGNFPPRFSGRQFPNYSSELNVNALELEDSALYLCASSYSPGTGYNQPQHFGDGTRLSIL.